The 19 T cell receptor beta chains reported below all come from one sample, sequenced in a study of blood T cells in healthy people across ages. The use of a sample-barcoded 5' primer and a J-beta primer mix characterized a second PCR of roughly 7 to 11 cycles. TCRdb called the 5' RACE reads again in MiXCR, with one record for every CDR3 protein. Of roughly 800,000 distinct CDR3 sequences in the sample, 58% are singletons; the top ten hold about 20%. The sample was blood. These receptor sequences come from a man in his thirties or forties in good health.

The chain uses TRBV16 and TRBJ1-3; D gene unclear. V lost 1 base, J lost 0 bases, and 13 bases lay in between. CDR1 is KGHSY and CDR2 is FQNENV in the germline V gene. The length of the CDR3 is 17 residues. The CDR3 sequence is CASSQFRMQSSGNTIYF. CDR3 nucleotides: TGTGCCAGCAGCCAATTTAGGATGCAGAGCTCTGGAAACACCATATATTTT.

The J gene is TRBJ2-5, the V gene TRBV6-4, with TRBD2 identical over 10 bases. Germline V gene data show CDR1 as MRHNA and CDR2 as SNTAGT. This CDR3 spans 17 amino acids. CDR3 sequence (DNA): TGTACCGGCAGTGCCAAGGGGCTAGCGGGAGATGGGGAGACCCAGTACTTC. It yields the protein CTGSAKGLAGDGETQYF.

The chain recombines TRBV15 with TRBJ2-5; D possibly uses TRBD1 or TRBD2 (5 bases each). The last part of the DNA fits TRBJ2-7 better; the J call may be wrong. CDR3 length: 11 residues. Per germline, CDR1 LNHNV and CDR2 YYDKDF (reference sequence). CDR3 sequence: CATTVGDEQYF. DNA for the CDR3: TGTGCCACCACGGTGGGGGACGAGCAGTACTTC.

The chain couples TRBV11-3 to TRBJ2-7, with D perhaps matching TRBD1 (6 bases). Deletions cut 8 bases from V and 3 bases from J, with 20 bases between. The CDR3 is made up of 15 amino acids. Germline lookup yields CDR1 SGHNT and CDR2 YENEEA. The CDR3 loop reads CASCRRGALLYEQYF. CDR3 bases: TGTGCCAGCTGCCGCAGGGGAGCCCTGCTCTACGAGCAGTACTTC.

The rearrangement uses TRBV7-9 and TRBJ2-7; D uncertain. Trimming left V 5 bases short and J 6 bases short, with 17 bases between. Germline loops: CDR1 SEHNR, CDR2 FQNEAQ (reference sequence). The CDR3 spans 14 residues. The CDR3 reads CASSPSGSMGEQYF. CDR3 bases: TGTGCCAGCAGCCCGTCTGGTTCTATGGGCGAGCAGTACTTC.

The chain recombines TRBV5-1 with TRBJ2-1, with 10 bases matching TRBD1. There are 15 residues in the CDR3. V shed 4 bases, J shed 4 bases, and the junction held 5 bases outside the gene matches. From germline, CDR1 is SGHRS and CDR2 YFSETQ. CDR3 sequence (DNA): TGCGCCAGCAGCACCGGACAGGGGGTGTACAATGAGCAGTTCTTC. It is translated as CASSTGQGVYNEQFF.

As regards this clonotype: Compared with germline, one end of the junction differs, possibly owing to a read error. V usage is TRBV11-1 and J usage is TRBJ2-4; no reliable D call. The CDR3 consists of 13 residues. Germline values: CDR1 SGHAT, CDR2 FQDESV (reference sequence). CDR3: CASGLEGGDIQYF. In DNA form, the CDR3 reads TGTGCCAGCGGCTTAGAAGGCGGCGACATTCAGTACTTC. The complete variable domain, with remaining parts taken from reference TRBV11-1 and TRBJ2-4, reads EAEVAQSPRYKITEKSQAVAFWCDPISGHATLYWYRQILGQGPELLVQFQDESVVDDSQLPKDRFSAERLKGVDSTLKIQPAELGDSAMYLCASGLEGGDIQYFGAGTRLSVL.

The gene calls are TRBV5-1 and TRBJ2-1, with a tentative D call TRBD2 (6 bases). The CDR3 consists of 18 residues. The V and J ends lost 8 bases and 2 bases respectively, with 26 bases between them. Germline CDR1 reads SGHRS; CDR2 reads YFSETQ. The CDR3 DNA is TGCGCCAGTGACCCCGGGACTGATACTAGCCGGCCCTACAATGAGCAGTTCTTC. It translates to CASDPGTDTSRPYNEQFF. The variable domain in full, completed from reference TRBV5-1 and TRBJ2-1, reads KAGVTQTPRYLIKTRGQQVTLSCSPISGHRSVSWYQQTPGQGLQFLFEYFSETQRNKGNFPGRFSGRQFSNSRSEMNVSTLELGDSALYLCASDPGTDTSRPYNEQFFGPGTRLTVL.

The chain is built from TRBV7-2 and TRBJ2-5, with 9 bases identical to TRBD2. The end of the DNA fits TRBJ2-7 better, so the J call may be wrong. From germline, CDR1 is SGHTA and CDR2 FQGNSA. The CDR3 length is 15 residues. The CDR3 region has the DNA TGTGCCAGCAGCTCCGCGCTAGCGGGAAGCTACGAGCAGTACTTC. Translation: CASSSALAGSYEQYF.

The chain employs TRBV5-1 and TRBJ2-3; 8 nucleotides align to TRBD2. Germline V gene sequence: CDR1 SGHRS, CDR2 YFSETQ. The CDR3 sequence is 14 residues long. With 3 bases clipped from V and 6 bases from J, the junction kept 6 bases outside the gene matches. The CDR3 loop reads CASSYEAGDDTQYF. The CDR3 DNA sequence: TGCGCCAGCAGCTACGAAGCGGGGGACGATACGCAGTATTTT.

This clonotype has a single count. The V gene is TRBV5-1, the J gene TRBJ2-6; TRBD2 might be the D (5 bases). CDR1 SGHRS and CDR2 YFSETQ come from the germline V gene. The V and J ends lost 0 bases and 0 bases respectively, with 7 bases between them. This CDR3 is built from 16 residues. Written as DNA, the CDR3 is TGCGCCAGCAGCTTGGACGGGGACTCTGGGGCCAACGTCCTGACTTTC. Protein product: CASSLDGDSGANVLTF.

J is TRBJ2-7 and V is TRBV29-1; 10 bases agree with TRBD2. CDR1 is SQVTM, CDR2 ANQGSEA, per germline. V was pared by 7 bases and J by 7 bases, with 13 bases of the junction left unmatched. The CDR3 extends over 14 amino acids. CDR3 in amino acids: CSAISAGGMNEQYF. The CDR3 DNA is TGCAGCGCCATATCAGCGGGAGGGATGAATGAGCAGTACTTC.

CDR3 residues: CASSLQGGETGSKVRREQYF. The CDR3 coding sequence is TGTGCCAGCAGCTTGCAAGGGGGGGAGACAGGGTCTAAGGTACGACGCGAGCAGTACTTC. The chain joins TRBV5-5 to TRBJ2-5; D may match TRBD1 or TRBD2 (7 bases each). The end of the DNA aligns better with TRBJ2-7, so the J call may be wrong. Germline V lookup: CDR1 SGHKS, CDR2 YYEKEE (reference sequence). This CDR3 comprises 20 residues.

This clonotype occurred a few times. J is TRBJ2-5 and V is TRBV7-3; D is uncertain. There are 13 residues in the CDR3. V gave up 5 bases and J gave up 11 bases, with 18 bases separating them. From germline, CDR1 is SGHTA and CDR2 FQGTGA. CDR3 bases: TGTGCCAGCAGCCCCGGTTCGGGCGGTGAGCAGTACTTC. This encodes CASSPGSGGEQYF.

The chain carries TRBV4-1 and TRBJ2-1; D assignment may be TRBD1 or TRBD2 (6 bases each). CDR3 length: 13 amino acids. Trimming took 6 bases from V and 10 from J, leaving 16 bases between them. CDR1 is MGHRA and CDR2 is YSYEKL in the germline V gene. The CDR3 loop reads CASRQAKGGEQFF. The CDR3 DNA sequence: TGCGCCAGCAGACAGGCGAAAGGGGGGGAGCAGTTCTTC.

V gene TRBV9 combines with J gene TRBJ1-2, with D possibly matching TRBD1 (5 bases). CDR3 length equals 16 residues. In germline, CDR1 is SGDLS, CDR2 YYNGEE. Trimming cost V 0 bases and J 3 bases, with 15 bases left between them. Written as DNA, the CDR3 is TGTGCCAGCAGCGTAGATAGGATGGGGGGAGACTATGGCTACACCTTC. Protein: CASSVDRMGGDYGYTF.

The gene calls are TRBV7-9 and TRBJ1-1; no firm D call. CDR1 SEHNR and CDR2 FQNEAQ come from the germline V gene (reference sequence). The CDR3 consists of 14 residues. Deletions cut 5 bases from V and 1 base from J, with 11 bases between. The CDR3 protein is CASSPHQTNTEAFF. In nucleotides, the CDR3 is TGTGCCAGCAGCCCCCACCAGACGAACACTGAAGCTTTCTTT.

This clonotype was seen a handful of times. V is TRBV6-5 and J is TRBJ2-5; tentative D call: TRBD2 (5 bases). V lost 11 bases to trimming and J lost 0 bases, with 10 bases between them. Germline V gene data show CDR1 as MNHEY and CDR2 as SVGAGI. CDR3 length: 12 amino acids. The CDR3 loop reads CASRGHQETQYF. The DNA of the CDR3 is TGTGCCTCCCGGGGTCACCAAGAGACCCAGTACTTC.

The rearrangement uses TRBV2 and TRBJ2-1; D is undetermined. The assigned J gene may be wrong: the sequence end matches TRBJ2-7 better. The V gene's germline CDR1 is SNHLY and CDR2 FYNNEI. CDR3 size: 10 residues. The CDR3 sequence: CASKYNEQYF. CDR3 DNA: TGTGCCAGCAAATACAATGAGCAGTACTTC.